This TCR beta chain was obtained from a study of cytomegalovirus exposure and HLA in healthy donors. Study-level points and caveats: Cytomegalovirus-associated TCR beta chains were listed, numbering some 180.

With respect to this clone: Its specificity is not known.

This CDR3 has 15 amino acids. V dropped 3 bases and J dropped 4 bases, with 13 bases sitting between them. The germline CDR1 and CDR2 sequences are SGHRS and YFSETQ. Data came from immunoSEQ multiplex PCR; TCRdb stores just in-frame clones and leaves some out. The sample lists under 250,000 clones, roughly 80% occurring once. Sequencing was performed on PBMCs. This chain joins TRBV5-1 and TRBJ2-2; a weak D match, TRBD2 (6 bases). This receptor was identified in a woman aged 18-29 years in good health and CMV-seronegative. The CDR3 is CASSYLTGATGELFF. The CDR3 region has the DNA TGCGCCAGCAGCTATTTAACGGGAGCCACCGGGGAGCTGTTTTTT.